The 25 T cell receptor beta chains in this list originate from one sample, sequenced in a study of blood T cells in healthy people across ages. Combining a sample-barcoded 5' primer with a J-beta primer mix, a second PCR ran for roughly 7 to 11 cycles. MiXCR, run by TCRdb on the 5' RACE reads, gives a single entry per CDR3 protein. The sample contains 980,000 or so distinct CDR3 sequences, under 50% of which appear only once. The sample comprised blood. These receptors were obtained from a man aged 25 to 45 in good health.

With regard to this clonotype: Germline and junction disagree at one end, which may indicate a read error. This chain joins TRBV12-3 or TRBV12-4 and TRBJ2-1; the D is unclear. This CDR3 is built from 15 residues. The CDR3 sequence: CASNFVQDGYNEQFF. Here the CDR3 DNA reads TGTGCCAGCAATTTTGTGCAGGACGGTTACAATGAGCAATTCTTC.

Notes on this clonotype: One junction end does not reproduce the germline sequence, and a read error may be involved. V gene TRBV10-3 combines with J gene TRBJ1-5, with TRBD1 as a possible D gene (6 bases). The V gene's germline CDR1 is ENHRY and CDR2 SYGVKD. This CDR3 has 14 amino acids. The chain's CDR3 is CVISAGVEGQPQHF. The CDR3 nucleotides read TGTGTCATCAGTGCAGGGGTCGAGGGTCAGCCCCAGCATTTT.

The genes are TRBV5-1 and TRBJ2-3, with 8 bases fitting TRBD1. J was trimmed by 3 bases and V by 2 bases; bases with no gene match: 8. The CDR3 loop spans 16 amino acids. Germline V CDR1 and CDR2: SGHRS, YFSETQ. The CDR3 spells CASSFAGGRGTDTQYF. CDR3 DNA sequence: TGCGCCAGCAGCTTCGCAGGGGGCAGGGGAACAGATACGCAGTATTTT.

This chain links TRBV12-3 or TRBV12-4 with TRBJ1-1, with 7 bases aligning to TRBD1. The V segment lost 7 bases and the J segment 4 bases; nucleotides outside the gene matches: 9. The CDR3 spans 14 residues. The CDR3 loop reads CASKTTGYGTEAFF. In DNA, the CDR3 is TGTGCCAGCAAAACGACAGGGTATGGCACTGAAGCTTTCTTT.

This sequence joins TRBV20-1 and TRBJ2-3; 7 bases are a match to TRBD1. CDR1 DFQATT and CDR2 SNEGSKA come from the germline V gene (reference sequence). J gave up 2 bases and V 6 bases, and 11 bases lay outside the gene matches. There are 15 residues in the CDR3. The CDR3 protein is CSADGGRGNTDTQYF. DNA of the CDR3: TGCAGTGCAGATGGCGGCAGGGGGAACACAGATACGCAGTATTTT.

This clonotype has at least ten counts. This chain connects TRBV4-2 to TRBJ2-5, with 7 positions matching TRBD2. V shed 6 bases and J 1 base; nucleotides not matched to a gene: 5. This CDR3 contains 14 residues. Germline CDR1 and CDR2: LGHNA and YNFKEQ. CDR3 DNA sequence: TGTGCCAGCAGACCATCTAGCGGCCAAGAGACCCAGTACTTC. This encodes CASRPSSGQETQYF.

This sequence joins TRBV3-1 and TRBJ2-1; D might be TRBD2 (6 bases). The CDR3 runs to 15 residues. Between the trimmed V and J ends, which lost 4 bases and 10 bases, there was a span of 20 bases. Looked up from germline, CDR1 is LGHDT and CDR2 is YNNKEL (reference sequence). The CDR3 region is CASSLSGTLGGEQFF. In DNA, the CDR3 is TGTGCCAGCAGCCTCAGCGGAACCTTAGGAGGGGAGCAGTTCTTC.

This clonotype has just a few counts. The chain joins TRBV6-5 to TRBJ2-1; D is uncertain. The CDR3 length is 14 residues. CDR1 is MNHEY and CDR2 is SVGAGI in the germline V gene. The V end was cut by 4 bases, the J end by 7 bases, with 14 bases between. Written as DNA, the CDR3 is TGTGCCAGCAGTTCACCGGCACTTAGGAATGAGCAGTTCTTC. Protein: CASSSPALRNEQFF.

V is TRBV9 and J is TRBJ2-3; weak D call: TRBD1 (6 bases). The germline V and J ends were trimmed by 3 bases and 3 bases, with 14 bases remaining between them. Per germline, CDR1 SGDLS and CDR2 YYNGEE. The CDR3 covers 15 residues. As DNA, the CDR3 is TGTGCCAGCAGCGCAGGGCCAGGGGTAACAGATACGCAGTATTTT. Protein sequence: CASSAGPGVTDTQYF.

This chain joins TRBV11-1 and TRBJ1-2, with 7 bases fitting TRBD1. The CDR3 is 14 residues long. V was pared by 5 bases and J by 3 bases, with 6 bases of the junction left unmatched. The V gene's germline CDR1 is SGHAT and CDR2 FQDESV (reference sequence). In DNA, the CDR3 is TGTGCCAGCAGCGTGACGGGACAGCACTATGGCTACACCTTC. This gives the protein CASSVTGQHYGYTF.

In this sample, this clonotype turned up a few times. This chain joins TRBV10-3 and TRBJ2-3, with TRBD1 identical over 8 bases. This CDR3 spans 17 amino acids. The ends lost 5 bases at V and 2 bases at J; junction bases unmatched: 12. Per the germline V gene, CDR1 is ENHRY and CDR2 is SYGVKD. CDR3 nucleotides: TGTGCCATCAGTCGTGGGCAGGGGGCCGAGAACACAGATACGCAGTATTTT. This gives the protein CAISRGQGAENTDTQYF.

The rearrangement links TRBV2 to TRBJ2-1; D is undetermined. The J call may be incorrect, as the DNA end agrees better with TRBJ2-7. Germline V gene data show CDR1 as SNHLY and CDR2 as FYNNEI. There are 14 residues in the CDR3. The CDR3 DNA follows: TGTGCCAGCACCTCCGGAAACAGCTACAATGAGCAGTACTTC. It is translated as CASTSGNSYNEQYF.

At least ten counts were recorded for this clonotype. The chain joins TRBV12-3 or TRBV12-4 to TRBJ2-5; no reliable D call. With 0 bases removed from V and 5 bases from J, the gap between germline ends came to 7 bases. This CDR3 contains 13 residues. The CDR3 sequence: CASSLAGRETQYF. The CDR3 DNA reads TGTGCCAGCAGTTTAGCCGGCAGGGAGACCCAGTACTTC.

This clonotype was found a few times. The CDR3: CSVLVYEQYF. The CDR3 DNA is TGCAGCGTTCTCGTGTACGAGCAGTACTTC. The V gene is TRBV29-1, the J gene TRBJ2-7; D not certain. V was clipped by 5 bases and J by 4 bases, with 6 bases between them. The CDR3 is 10 residues long. CDR1 and CDR2 (germline): SQVTM, ANQGSEA.

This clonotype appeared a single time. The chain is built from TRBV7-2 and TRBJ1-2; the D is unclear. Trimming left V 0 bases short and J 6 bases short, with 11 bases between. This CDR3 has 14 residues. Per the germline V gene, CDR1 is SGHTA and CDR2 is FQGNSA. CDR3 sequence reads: CASSLARRPDGYTF. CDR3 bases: TGTGCCAGCAGCTTAGCACGCAGACCTGATGGCTACACCTTC.

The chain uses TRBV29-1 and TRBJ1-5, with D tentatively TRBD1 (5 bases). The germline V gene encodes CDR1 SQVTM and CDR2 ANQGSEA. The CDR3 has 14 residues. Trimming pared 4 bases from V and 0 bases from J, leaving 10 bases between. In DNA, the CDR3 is TGCAGCGTTGCTCTGACAGTTAGCAATCAGCCCCAGCATTTT. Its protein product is CSVALTVSNQPQHF.

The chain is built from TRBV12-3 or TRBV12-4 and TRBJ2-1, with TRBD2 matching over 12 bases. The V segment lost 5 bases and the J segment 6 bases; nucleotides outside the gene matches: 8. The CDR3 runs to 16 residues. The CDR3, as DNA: TGTGCCAGCAGTGCCTCCCTAGCGGGGGGGCCCAATGAGCAGTTCTTC. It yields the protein CASSASLAGGPNEQFF.

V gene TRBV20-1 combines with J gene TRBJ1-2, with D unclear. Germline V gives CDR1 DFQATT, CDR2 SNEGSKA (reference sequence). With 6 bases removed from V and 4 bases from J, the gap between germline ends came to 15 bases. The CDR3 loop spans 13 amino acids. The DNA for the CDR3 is TGCAGTGCACTAGATGACCCCCGCTATGGCTACACCTTC. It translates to CSALDDPRYGYTF.

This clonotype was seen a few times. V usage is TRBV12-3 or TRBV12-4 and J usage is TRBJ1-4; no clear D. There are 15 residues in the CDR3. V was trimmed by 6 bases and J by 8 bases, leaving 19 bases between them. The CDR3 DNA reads TGTGCCAGCAGCCAAGCGGCCGCAGCGGGGGAAAAACTGTTTTTT. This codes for CASSQAAAAGEKLFF.

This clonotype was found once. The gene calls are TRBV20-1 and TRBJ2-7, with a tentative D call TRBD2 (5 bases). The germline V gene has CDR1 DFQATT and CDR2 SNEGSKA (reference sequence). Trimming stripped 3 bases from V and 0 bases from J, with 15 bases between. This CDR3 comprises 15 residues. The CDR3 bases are TGCAGTGCTAGGGCGACGGGGAAGAGCTCCTACGAGCAGTACTTC. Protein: CSARATGKSSYEQYF.

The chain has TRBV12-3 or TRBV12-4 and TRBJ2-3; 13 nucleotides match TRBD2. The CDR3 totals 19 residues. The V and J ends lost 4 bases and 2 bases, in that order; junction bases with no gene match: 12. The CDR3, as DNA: TGTGCCAGCAGTTCGACACTAGCGGGGGGGCGATGGAACACAGATACGCAGTATTTT. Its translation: CASSSTLAGGRWNTDTQYF.

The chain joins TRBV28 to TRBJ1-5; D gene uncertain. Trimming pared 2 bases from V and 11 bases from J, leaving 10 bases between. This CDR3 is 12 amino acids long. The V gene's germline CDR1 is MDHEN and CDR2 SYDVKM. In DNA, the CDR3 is TGTGCCAGCAGTTTAATATCCAGTTCCCAGCATTTT. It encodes CASSLISSSQHF.

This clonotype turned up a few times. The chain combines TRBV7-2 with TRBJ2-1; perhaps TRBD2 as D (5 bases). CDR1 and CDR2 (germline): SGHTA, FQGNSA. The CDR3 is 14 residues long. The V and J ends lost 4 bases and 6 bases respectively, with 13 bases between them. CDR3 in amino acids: CASSYNVRVNEQFF. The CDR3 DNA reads TGTGCCAGCAGCTATAATGTGAGGGTCAATGAGCAGTTCTTC.

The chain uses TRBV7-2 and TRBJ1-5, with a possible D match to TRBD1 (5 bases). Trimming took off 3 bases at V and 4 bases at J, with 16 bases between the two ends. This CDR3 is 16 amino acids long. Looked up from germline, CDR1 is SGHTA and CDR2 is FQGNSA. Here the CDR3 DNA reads TGTGCCAGCAGCTTGGAGTTGGGGACGCCAAATCAGCCCCAGCATTTT. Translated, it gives CASSLELGTPNQPQHF.

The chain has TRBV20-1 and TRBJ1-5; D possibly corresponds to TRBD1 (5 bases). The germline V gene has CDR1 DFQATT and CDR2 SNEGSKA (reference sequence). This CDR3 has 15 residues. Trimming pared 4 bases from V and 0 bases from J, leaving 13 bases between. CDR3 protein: CSAKTGLLSNQPQHF. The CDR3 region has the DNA TGCAGTGCTAAAACAGGACTTCTTAGCAATCAGCCCCAGCATTTT.